This T cell receptor (beta chain) was sequenced during a study of shared T cell receptors in the human thymus. Here immunoSEQ multiplex PCR was the method, and the copy in TCRdb shows in-frame clones only, minus some. Among about 660,000 clones, about 89% were seen once, and the ten largest hold under 0.01%. This CDR3 contains 15 residues. V gave up 2 bases and J gave up 4 bases; unmatched junction bases: 8. Germline CDR1 reads MNHNS; CDR2 reads SASEGT. These records were also assigned to another study, of human thymus T cells.

Input material: thymocytes. The TCR comes from a boy under two years old with a congenital heart defect. The rearrangement joins TRBV6-1 to TRBJ2-7, with TRBD2 identical over 7 bases. CDR3 sequence (DNA): TGTGCCAGCAGTGAAAGGTGGGAGGGCCTTTACGAGCAGTACTTC. Translated: CASSERWEGLYEQYF.